The 20 T cell receptor beta chains presented below share a single source sample, sequenced in a study of cytomegalovirus exposure and HLA in healthy donors. PCR employed 60 Vbeta and 13 Jbeta primers. Only in-frame clones appear in the TCRdb table, and some are missing; sequencing was by immunoSEQ multiplex PCR. The table has approximately 190,000 clones, around 84% seen once. Material: PBMCs. Receptor source: a man aged 40-55 years in good health and CMV-seropositive.

This clone was seen once. The J gene is TRBJ2-2, the V gene TRBV5-3; weak D call: TRBD1 (6 bases). TRBV5-3 is classed as an ORF, of uncertain function. The CDR3 has 15 residues. The V end lost 7 bases, the J end lost 2 bases, and 15 bases lay between the germline ends. DNA for the CDR3: TGTGCCAGACCAAACAGGGCTTACAACACCGGGGAGCTGTTTTTT. It encodes CARPNRAYNTGELFF.

This chain joins TRBV27 and TRBJ2-1; 10 nucleotides match TRBD2. Germline CDR1 is MNHEY and CDR2 is SMNVEV (reference sequence). J gave up 4 bases and V 0 bases, and 3 bases lay outside the gene matches. The CDR3 consists of 16 residues. This chain's CDR3 is CASSLSGSGGYNEQFF. The DNA of the CDR3 is TGTGCCAGCAGTTTATCGGGTAGCGGGGGGTACAATGAGCAGTTCTTC.

V and J are TRBV18 and TRBJ1-3; no definite D call. The germline CDR1 and CDR2 sequences are KGHSH and LQKENI. This CDR3 has 15 residues. The germline V and J ends were trimmed by 3 bases and 0 bases, with 9 bases remaining between them. DNA of the CDR3: TGTGCCAGCTCACCCGCGGCAGACTCTGGAAACACCATATATTTT. Its protein product is CASSPAADSGNTIYF.

The V and J genes are TRBV29-1 and TRBJ2-3; 9 positions agree with TRBD1. The CDR3 covers 14 residues. Germline loops: CDR1 SQVTM, CDR2 ANQGSEA. V gave up 6 bases and J gave up 2 bases; unmatched junction bases: 6. DNA of the CDR3: TGCAGCGTAGGGGGACAGGGCCACACAGATACGCAGTATTTT. Amino acid sequence: CSVGGQGHTDTQYF.

The table lists this clone with a few counts. The chain has TRBV12-2 and TRBJ2-2; TRBD2, as called in the table, went unchecked against the DNA. TRBV12-2 constitutes a pseudogene. The CDR3 is 12 amino acids. Here the CDR3 reads CASRFAGGELFF. The CDR3 nucleotides are TGTGCAAGTCGCTTTGCGGGCGGGGAGCTGTTTTTT.

V and J are TRBV6-6 and TRBJ2-7; D might be TRBD1 (6 bases). This CDR3 has 14 amino acids. Trimming cost V 7 bases and J 3 bases, with 16 bases left between them. CDR1 and CDR2 (germline): MNHNY, SVGAGI (reference sequence). CDR3 region: CASTLDRTNYEQYF. CDR3 DNA sequence: TGTGCCAGCACCCTCGACAGGACCAACTACGAGCAGTACTTC.

In this sample, this clone turned up once. The rearrangement links TRBV6-6 to TRBJ1-5, with 7 bases identical to TRBD1. The germline V gene encodes CDR1 MNHNY and CDR2 SVGAGI (reference sequence). The CDR3 runs to 14 residues. V shed 6 bases, J shed 7 bases, and the junction held 9 bases outside the gene matches. The chain's CDR3 is CASSIRQGGQPQHF. DNA of the CDR3: TGTGCCAGCAGCATCCGACAGGGCGGACAGCCCCAGCATTTT.

This chain links TRBV11-3 with TRBJ2-5; D perhaps matches TRBD2 (6 bases). Trimming took off 3 bases at V and 5 bases at J, with 10 bases between the two ends. This CDR3 is built from 13 residues. Germline CDR1 is SGHNT and CDR2 is YENEEA. The CDR3 sequence is CASSFPGDETQYF. The CDR3 bases are TGTGCCAGCAGCTTCCCGGGGGACGAGACCCAGTACTTC.

V is TRBV5-8 and J is TRBJ1-5; TRBD1 matches at 8 bases. The CDR3 has 13 amino acids. J lost 7 bases, V lost 2 bases, and 2 bases had no gene match. Germline-derived CDR1 and CDR2 are SGHTS and YDEGEE. The CDR3 sequence is CASSLQGEQPQHF. The CDR3, as DNA: TGTGCCAGCAGCTTACAGGGGGAACAGCCCCAGCATTTT.

The chain carries TRBV7-9 and TRBJ2-3; TRBD2 agrees at 10 bases. This CDR3 contains 17 residues. With V trimmed by 1 base and J by 3 bases, 7 bases remained unmatched. The germline V gene has CDR1 SEHNR and CDR2 FQNEAQ (reference sequence). The CDR3 DNA sequence: TGTGCCAGCAGCTTAGAGGGGGCTAGCGGGAGAACAGATACGCAGTATTTT. This codes for CASSLEGASGRTDTQYF.

The chain has TRBV6-5 and TRBJ2-7, with 8 bases aligning to TRBD1. The CDR3 has 14 amino acids. Germline V gene sequence: CDR1 MNHEY, CDR2 SVGAGI. The V segment lost 5 bases and the J segment 4 bases; nucleotides outside the gene matches: 7. The CDR3 nucleotides read TGTGCCAGCAGTGGACAGGGCAACTGGTACGAGCAGTACTTC. Its translation is CASSGQGNWYEQYF.

The chain has TRBV28 and TRBJ1-5; D may be TRBD1 (6 bases). Germline V gene sequence: CDR1 MDHEN, CDR2 SYDVKM. The ends were cut back, 2 bases at V and 2 bases at J, with 19 bases in the middle. This CDR3 region has 18 residues. DNA of the CDR3: TGTGCCAGCAGTTTAGGGGGGGCCTCCCTGGGGGGCAATCAGCCCCAGCATTTT. This sequence encodes CASSLGGASLGGNQPQHF.

The chain uses TRBV9 and TRBJ1-1; D unclear. The CDR3 is 16 residues long. Germline V lookup: CDR1 SGDLS, CDR2 YYNGEE. The V end lost 4 bases, the J end lost 2 bases, and 18 bases lay between the germline ends. The CDR3 loop reads CASSLNPGRSNTEAFF. Here the CDR3 DNA reads TGTGCCAGCAGCTTAAACCCGGGGAGATCCAACACTGAAGCTTTCTTT. The full variable domain, rest sourced from reference TRBV9 and TRBJ1-1, is DSGVTQTPKHLITATGQRVTLRCSPRSGDLSVYWYQQSLDQGLQFLIQYYNGEERAKGNILERFSAQQFPDLHSELNLSSLELGDSALYFCASSLNPGRSNTEAFFGQGTRLTVV.

Concerning this clone itself: The germline gene is not matched at one end of the junction; a read error may be the cause. Other DNA sequences in the same sample also yield this CDR3. CDR3 residues: CASSIKAGGSTDTQYF. The CDR3 DNA reads TGTGCCAGTAGTATAAAAGCGGGGGGGAGCACCGATACGCAGTATTTT. This sequence joins TRBV19 and TRBJ2-3; 10 bases agree with TRBD2. This CDR3 has 16 amino acids. CDR1 and CDR2 (germline): LNHDA, SQIVND (reference sequence).

The chain uses TRBV30 and TRBJ1-2, with TRBD1 matching over 8 bases. Germline V gene lookup returns CDR1 GTSNPN and CDR2 SVGIG (reference sequence). CDR3 length equals 13 residues. V gave up 2 bases and J gave up 3 bases; unmatched junction bases: 2. The CDR3 nucleotides read TGTGCCTGGAGTCCACAGGGGGACTATGGCTACACCTTC. Translated, it gives CAWSPQGDYGYTF.

The gene calls are TRBV27 and TRBJ2-7; D possibly corresponds to TRBD2 (6 bases). Trimming pared 3 bases from V and 3 bases from J, leaving 12 bases between. Per the germline V gene, CDR1 is MNHEY and CDR2 is SMNVEV (reference sequence). This CDR3 region has 14 residues. CDR3 coding DNA: TGTGCCAGCAGTTTCTTTGCCGGGGGCTACGAGCAGTACTTC. Translating gives CASSFFAGGYEQYF.

The chain carries TRBV13 and TRBJ2-1, with 14 bases fitting TRBD2. With V trimmed by 4 bases and J by 1 base, 6 bases remained unmatched. Germline CDR1 is PRHDT and CDR2 is FYEKMQ (reference sequence). The CDR3 has 18 residues. CDR3 sequence: CASSSRTSGRRSYNEQFF. In DNA form, the CDR3 reads TGTGCCAGCAGCTCTAGGACTAGCGGGAGGCGTTCCTACAATGAGCAGTTCTTC.

The chain has TRBV2 and TRBJ1-1, with D possibly being TRBD1 (5 bases). From germline, CDR1 is SNHLY and CDR2 FYNNEI. Trimming took off 7 bases at V and 7 bases at J, with 19 bases between the two ends. The CDR3 length is 14 residues. CDR3 protein: CASIRGTGSDEAFF. The CDR3 DNA reads as TGTGCCAGCATACGGGGGACGGGATCGGATGAAGCTTTCTTT.

The CDR3 DNA follows: TGTGCCAGCAGCCCAGTGGGCACAGATTCACCCCTCCACTTT. Amino acids: CASSPVGTDSPLHF. The chain recombines TRBV9 with TRBJ1-6; no clear D gene. Between the trimmed V and J ends, which lost 4 bases and 8 bases, there was a span of 13 bases. Germline V gene data show CDR1 as SGDLS and CDR2 as YYNGEE. The CDR3 is 14 residues long.

This clone was counted once. The DNA for the CDR3 is TGCGCCAGCAGCCAGGGGGGAGGGGCCAATCAGCCCCAGCATTTT. Translation gives CASSQGGGANQPQHF. The V call is TRBV4-3, the J call TRBJ1-5, with a weak D call TRBD1 (5 bases). The V and J ends lost 3 bases and 3 bases respectively, with 12 bases between them. CDR3 length: 15 amino acids. Germline V gives CDR1 LGHNA, CDR2 YSLEER.